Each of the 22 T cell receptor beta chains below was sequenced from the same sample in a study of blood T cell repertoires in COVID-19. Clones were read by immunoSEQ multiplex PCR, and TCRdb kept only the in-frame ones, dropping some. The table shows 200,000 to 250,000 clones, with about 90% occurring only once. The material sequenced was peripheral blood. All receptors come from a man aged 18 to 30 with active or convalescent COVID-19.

The CDR3 reads CASSSGQGFHTEAFF. CDR3 nucleotides: TGTGCCAGCAGCTCGGGACAGGGATTCCACACTGAAGCTTTCTTT. The V gene is TRBV7-2, the J gene TRBJ1-1, with 9 nucleotides matching TRBD1. The CDR3 extends over 15 amino acids. Trimming removed 4 bases from V and 3 bases from J; junction bases left unmatched: 6. Germline assignment: CDR1 SGHTA and CDR2 FQGNSA. Variable domain in full (rest from reference TRBV7-2 and TRBJ1-1): GAGVSQSPSNKVTEKGKDVELRCDPISGHTALYWYRQSLGQGLEFLIYFQGNSAPDKSGLPSDRFSAERTGGSVSTLTIQRTQQEDSAVYLCASSSGQGFHTEAFFGQGTRLTVV.

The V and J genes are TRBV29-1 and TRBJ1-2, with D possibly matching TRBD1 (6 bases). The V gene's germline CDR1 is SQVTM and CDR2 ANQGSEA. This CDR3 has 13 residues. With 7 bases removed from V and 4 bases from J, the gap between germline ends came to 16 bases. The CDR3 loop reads CSAQLGAGYGYTF. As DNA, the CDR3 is TGCAGCGCCCAATTGGGGGCCGGCTATGGCTACACCTTC.

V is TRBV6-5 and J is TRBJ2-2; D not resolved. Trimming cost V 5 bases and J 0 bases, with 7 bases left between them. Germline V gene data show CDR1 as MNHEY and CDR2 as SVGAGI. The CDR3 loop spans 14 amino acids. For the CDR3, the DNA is TGTGCCAGCAGTATAGTTACGAACACCGGGGAGCTGTTTTTT. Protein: CASSIVTNTGELFF.

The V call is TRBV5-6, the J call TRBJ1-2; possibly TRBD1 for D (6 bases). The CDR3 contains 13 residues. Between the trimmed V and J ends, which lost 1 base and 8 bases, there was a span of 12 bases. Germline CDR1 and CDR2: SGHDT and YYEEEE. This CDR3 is CASSLFPDRGYTF. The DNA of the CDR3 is TGTGCCAGCAGCTTGTTCCCGGACAGAGGCTACACCTTC.

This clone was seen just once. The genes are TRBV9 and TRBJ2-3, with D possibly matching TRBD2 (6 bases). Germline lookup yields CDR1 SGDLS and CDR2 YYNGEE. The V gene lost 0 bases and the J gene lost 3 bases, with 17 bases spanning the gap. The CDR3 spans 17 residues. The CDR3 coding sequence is TGTGCCAGCAGCGTAGACGGGGGTCTCTGGAATACAGATACGCAGTATTTT. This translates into CASSVDGGLWNTDTQYF.

The CDR3 is CAISGERMNTGELFF. In DNA form, the CDR3 reads TGTGCCATCAGTGGGGAGCGGATGAACACCGGGGAGCTGTTTTTT. The chain combines TRBV10-3 with TRBJ2-2; perhaps TRBD2 as D (5 bases). This CDR3 has 15 residues. Trimming stripped 4 bases from V and 1 base from J, with 10 bases between. In germline, CDR1 is ENHRY, CDR2 SYGVKD.

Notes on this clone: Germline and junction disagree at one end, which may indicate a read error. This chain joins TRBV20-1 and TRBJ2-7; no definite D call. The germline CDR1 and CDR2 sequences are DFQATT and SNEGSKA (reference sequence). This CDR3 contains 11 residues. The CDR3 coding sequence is TGCAGTGCTAGCGTATCCTCCGAGCAGTACTTC. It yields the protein CSASVSSEQYF.

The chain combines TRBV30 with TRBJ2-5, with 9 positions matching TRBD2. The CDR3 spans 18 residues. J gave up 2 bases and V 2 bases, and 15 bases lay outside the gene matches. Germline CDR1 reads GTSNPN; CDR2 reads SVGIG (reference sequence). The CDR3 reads CAWSYLAGRSDIQETQYF. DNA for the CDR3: TGTGCCTGGAGTTATCTAGCGGGAAGAAGCGATATACAAGAGACCCAGTACTTC.

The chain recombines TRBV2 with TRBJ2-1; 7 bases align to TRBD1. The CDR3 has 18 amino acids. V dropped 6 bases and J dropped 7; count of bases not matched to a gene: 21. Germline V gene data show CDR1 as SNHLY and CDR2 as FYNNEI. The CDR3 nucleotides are TGTGCCAGCAGAAAAGGCTTTGGACATGGACAGGATGAGAATGAGCAGTTCTTC. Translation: CASRKGFGHGQDENEQFF.

In nucleotides, the CDR3 is TGCGCCAGCAGGGAGGGTCCCCCCCGGGCAGATACGCAGTATTTT. Amino acid sequence: CASREGPPRADTQYF. This chain connects TRBV5-1 to TRBJ2-3; tentative D call: TRBD2 (6 bases). This CDR3 is 15 amino acids long. Between the trimmed V and J ends, which lost 5 bases and 4 bases, there was a span of 17 bases. Germline V CDR1 and CDR2: SGHRS, YFSETQ.

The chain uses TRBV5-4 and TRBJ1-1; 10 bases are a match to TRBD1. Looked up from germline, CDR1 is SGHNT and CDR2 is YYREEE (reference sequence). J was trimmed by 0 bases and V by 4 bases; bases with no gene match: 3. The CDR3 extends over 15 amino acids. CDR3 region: CASSRGQGMNTEAFF. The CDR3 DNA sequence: TGTGCCAGCAGCAGGGGACAGGGGATGAACACTGAAGCTTTCTTT.

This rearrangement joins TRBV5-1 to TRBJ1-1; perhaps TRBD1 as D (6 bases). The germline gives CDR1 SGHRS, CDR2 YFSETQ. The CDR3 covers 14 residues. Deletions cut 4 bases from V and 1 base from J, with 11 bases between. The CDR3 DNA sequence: TGCGCCAGCAGCCTCCGGGGGGCGAACACTGAAGCTTTCTTT. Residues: CASSLRGANTEAFF.

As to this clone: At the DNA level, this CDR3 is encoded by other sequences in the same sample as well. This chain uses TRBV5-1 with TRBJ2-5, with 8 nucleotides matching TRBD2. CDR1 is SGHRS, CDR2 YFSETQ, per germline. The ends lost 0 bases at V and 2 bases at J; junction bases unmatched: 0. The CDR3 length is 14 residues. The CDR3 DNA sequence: TGCGCCAGCAGCTTGGGACTAGCGCAAGAGACCCAGTACTTC. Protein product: CASSLGLAQETQYF. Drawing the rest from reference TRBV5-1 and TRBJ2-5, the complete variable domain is KAGVTQTPRYLIKTRGQQVTLSCSPISGHRSVSWYQQTPGQGLQFLFEYFSETQRNKGNFPGRFSGRQFSNSRSEMNVSTLELGDSALYLCASSLGLAQETQYFGPGTRLLVL.

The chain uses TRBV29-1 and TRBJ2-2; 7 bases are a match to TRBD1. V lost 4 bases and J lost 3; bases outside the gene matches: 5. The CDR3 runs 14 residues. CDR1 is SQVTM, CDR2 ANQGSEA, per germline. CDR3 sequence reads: CSVVRDRDTGELFF. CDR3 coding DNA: TGCAGCGTTGTCCGGGACAGAGACACCGGGGAGCTGTTTTTT.

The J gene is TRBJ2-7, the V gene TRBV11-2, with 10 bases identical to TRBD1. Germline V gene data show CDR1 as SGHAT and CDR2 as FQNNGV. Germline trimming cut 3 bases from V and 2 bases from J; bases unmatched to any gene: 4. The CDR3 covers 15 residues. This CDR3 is CASSLGDRGPYEQYF. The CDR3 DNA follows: TGTGCCAGCAGCTTGGGGGACAGGGGCCCCTACGAGCAGTACTTC.

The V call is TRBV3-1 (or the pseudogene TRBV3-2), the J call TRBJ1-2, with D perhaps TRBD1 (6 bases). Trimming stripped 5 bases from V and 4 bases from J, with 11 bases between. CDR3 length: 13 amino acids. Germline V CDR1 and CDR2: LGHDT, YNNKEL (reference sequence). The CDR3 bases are TGTGCCAGCAGCGGCGGACAGTCCTATGGCTACACCTTC. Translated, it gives CASSGGQSYGYTF.

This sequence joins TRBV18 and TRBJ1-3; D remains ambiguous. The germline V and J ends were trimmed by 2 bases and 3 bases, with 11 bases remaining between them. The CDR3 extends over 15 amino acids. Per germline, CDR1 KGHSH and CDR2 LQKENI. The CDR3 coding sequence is TGTGCCAGCTCACCAATGGAGGGCGGTGGAAACACCATATATTTT. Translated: CASSPMEGGGNTIYF.

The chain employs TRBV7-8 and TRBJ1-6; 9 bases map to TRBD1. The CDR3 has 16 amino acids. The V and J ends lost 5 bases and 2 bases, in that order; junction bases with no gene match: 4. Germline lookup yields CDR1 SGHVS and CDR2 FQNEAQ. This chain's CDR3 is CASSPTGGAYNSPLHF. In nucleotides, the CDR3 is TGTGCCAGCAGCCCTACAGGGGGCGCCTATAATTCACCCCTCCACTTT. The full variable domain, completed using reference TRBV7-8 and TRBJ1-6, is GAGVSQSPRYKVAKRGQDVALRCDPISGHVSLFWYQQALGQGPEFLTYFQNEAQLDKSGLPSDRFFAERPEGSVSTLKIQRTQQEDSAVYLCASSPTGGAYNSPLHFGNGTRLTVT.

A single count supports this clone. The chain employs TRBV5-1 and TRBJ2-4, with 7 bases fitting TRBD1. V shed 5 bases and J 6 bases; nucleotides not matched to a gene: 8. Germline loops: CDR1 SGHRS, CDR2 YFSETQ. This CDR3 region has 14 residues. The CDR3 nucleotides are TGCGCCAGCAGTTCAGGGGGTGGTGGAAACATTCAGTACTTC. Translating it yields CASSSGGGGNIQYF.

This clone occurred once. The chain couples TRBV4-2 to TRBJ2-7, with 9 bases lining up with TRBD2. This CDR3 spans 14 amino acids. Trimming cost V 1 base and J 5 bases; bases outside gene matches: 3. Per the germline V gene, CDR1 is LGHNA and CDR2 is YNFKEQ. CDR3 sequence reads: CASSQGGGVHEQYF. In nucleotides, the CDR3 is TGTGCCAGCAGCCAAGGCGGGGGGGTACACGAGCAGTACTTC.

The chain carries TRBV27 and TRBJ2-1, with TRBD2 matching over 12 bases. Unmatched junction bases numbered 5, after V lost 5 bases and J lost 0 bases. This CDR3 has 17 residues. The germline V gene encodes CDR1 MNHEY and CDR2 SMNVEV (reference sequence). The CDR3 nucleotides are TGTGCCAGCAGTAGGCTAGCGGGAGGGCCCTCCTACAATGAGCAGTTCTTC. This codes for CASSRLAGGPSYNEQFF.

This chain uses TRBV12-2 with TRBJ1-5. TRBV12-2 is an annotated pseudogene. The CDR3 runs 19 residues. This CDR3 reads CASRLDEGQCGGAGQPQHF. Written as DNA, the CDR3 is TGTGCAAGTCGATTAGACGAGGGGCAATGCGGGGGGGCTGGTCAGCCCCAGCATTTT.